These 21 T cell receptor beta chains share one sample of origin, sequenced in a study of lymphopenia after photon versus proton radiotherapy. Clones were sequenced by immunoSEQ multiplex PCR, and TCRdb holds only the in-frame ones, with some missing. The sample has 20,000 to 25,000 clones; about 90% are singletons. The sample here was peripheral blood, taken from a patient treated with proton-based radiotherapy. These receptor sequences come from a woman in her sixties or seventies with pancreatic cancer. Some clones in this sample may be carry-over from other donors' samples.

The V gene is TRBV19, the J gene TRBJ1-4; D is possibly TRBD1 (6 bases). The ends were cut back, 7 bases at V and 6 bases at J, with 12 bases in the middle. This CDR3 contains 13 residues. In germline, CDR1 is LNHDA, CDR2 SQIVND (reference sequence). DNA for the CDR3: TGTGCCAGTAACCGGGACATCGATGAAAAACTGTTTTTT. Translated: CASNRDIDEKLFF.

The chain is built from TRBV7-3 and TRBJ2-7, with 9 bases fitting TRBD1. This CDR3 contains 13 residues. Germline V gene lookup returns CDR1 SGHTA and CDR2 FQGTGA. V shed 5 bases and J 6 bases; nucleotides not matched to a gene: 5. The CDR3 DNA reads as TGTGCCAGCAGCAAACAGGGGGCTGGCGAGCAGTACTTC. Amino acids: CASSKQGAGEQYF.

V is TRBV7-2 and J is TRBJ2-5; 8 bases line up with TRBD1. Germline CDR1 SGHTA, CDR2 FQGNSA. The V gene end was trimmed by 2 bases and the J gene end by 5 bases; junction bases not matched to a gene: 4. CDR3 length: 14 amino acids. DNA of the CDR3: TGTGCCAGCAGCTTACAGGGGGCGGACGAGACCCAGTACTTC. It is translated as CASSLQGADETQYF.

The chain uses TRBV5-1 and TRBJ2-1; the D is unclear. Germline V gene sequence: CDR1 SGHRS, CDR2 YFSETQ. CDR3 length: 15 amino acids. V gave up 0 bases and J gave up 6 bases, with 13 bases separating them. CDR3 DNA sequence: TGCGCCAGCAGCTTGGGGTTTCTGGGAATCAATGAGCAGTTCTTC. This codes for CASSLGFLGINEQFF.

The V gene is TRBV28, the J gene TRBJ2-1; D gene uncertain. The CDR3 consists of 15 residues. Germline V gene lookup returns CDR1 MDHEN and CDR2 SYDVKM. V lost 2 bases, J lost 0 bases, and 8 bases lay in between. The DNA of the CDR3 is TGTGCCAGCAGTTTAGGCGTACTCTCCTACAATGAGCAGTTCTTC. This gives the protein CASSLGVLSYNEQFF. Complete variable domain (other parts from reference TRBV28 and TRBJ2-1): DVKVTQSSRYLVKRTGEKVFLECVQDMDHENMFWYRQDPGLGLRLIYFSYDVKMKEKGDIPEGYSVSREKKERFSLILESASTNQTSMYLCASSLGVLSYNEQFFGPGTRLTVL.

The V gene is TRBV6-6, the J gene TRBJ2-7; unclear D gene. Germline lookup yields CDR1 MNHNY and CDR2 SVGAGI (reference sequence). The CDR3 runs 15 residues. Trimming took 4 bases from V and 4 from J, leaving 17 bases between them. The CDR3 bases are TGTGCCAGCAGTTTCTCCTTCGGACCGAATTACGAGCAGTACTTC. Residues: CASSFSFGPNYEQYF.

V usage is TRBV6-8 and J usage is TRBJ1-5; no definite D call. The length of the CDR3 is 14 residues. Germline CDR1 reads MNHGY; CDR2 reads SAAAGT. V was cut by 4 bases and J by 3 bases, with 10 bases left in between. The DNA for the CDR3 is TGTGCCAGCAGTTCGACACTTGACAATCAGCCCCAGCATTTT. Its translation is CASSSTLDNQPQHF.

The CDR3 DNA sequence: TGTGCCAGCAGCGTAGGCCGGGCCTCTGGAAACACCATATATTTT. This encodes CASSVGRASGNTIYF. This rearrangement joins TRBV9 to TRBJ1-3; no reliable D call. V shed 0 bases and J shed 0 bases, with 7 bases lying between them. This CDR3 is 15 amino acids long. CDR1 is SGDLS and CDR2 is YYNGEE in the germline V gene.

This clone was seen only once. The chain carries TRBV28 and TRBJ2-7; no firm D call. Germline CDR1 reads MDHEN; CDR2 reads SYDVKM. This CDR3 contains 14 residues. Deletions cut 4 bases from V and 5 bases from J, with 15 bases between. CDR3 DNA: TGTGCCAGCAGTTCCCCTGTAAAAGGCGACGAGCAGTACTTC. This sequence encodes CASSSPVKGDEQYF.

The chain recombines TRBV6-6 with TRBJ1-1; 9 bases are shared with TRBD1. The CDR3 has 15 amino acids. CDR1 and CDR2 from the germline V gene are MNHNY and SVGAGI (reference sequence). V was pared by 5 bases and J by 1 base, with 5 bases of the junction left unmatched. CDR3 amino acids: CASSRTGEGNTEAFF. The CDR3 coding sequence is TGTGCCAGCAGTCGGACAGGGGAGGGGAACACTGAAGCTTTCTTT.

The chain carries TRBV27 and TRBJ1-5; 7 positions match TRBD1. The CDR3 is made up of 13 amino acids. Germline CDR1 and CDR2: MNHEY and SMNVEV (reference sequence). J was trimmed by 4 bases and V by 3 bases; bases with no gene match: 0. The DNA of the CDR3 is TGTGCCAGCAGTTTGACAGGGAATCAGCCCCAGCATTTT. It encodes CASSLTGNQPQHF.

The gene calls are TRBV6-5 and TRBJ1-4; D possibly corresponds to TRBD1 (5 bases). CDR3 length equals 16 residues. V was shortened by 0 bases and J by 5 bases, with 13 bases between the two germline ends. Looked up from germline, CDR1 is MNHEY and CDR2 is SVGAGI. CDR3 DNA: TGTGCCAGCAGTTACTCGATGTGGACAAGCAATGAAAAACTGTTTTTT. Translated, it gives CASSYSMWTSNEKLFF.

The genes are TRBV6-5 and TRBJ1-1, with D unresolved. With 0 bases removed from V and 3 bases from J, the gap between germline ends came to 8 bases. The CDR3 extends over 14 amino acids. Germline values: CDR1 MNHEY, CDR2 SVGAGI. This CDR3 is CASSYSREYTEAFF. CDR3 nucleotide sequence: TGTGCCAGCAGTTACTCGAGGGAGTACACTGAAGCTTTCTTT.

The V call is TRBV12-5, the J call TRBJ2-7, with D possibly called TRBD1 or TRBD2 (5 bases each). CDR3 length: 12 amino acids. Germline loops: CDR1 LGHNT, CDR2 FRNRAP. Between the trimmed V and J ends, which lost 3 bases and 6 bases, there was a span of 9 bases. CDR3 coding DNA: TGTGCTAGTGGTTTTGGGACCGTCGAGCAGTACTTC. It yields the protein CASGFGTVEQYF.

This sequence joins TRBV9 and TRBJ2-7; 10 bases agree with TRBD2. This CDR3 contains 14 residues. Germline V gives CDR1 SGDLS, CDR2 YYNGEE. V lost 2 bases and J lost 2; bases outside the gene matches: 1. The CDR3 reads CASSVGLAAYEQYF. The CDR3 nucleotides are TGTGCCAGCAGCGTCGGACTAGCGGCCTACGAGCAGTACTTC.

The chain links TRBV19 to TRBJ1-2; TRBD1 might be the D (5 bases). Germline CDR1 reads LNHDA; CDR2 reads SQIVND (reference sequence). The germline V and J ends were trimmed by 9 bases and 0 bases, with 11 bases remaining between them. The CDR3 loop spans 13 amino acids. This CDR3 reads CASRQPANYGYTF. The CDR3 DNA reads TGTGCCAGCCGACAGCCTGCTAACTATGGCTACACCTTC.

This chain links TRBV25-1 with TRBJ1-2; 7 bases line up with TRBD1. Germline V lookup: CDR1 MGHDK, CDR2 SYGVNS. Losses at the gene ends were 6 bases for V and 0 bases for J; bases not matched to a gene: 4. This CDR3 region has 14 residues. This chain's CDR3 is CASRGTVPNYGYTF. In DNA form, the CDR3 reads TGTGCCAGCAGAGGGACAGTTCCTAACTATGGCTACACCTTC.

The chain uses TRBV6-1 and TRBJ1-1; no definite D call. Trimming pared 3 bases from V and 1 base from J, leaving 12 bases between. Germline assignment: CDR1 MNHNS and CDR2 SASEGT. The CDR3 loop spans 15 amino acids. CDR3 nucleotide sequence: TGTGCCAGCAGTGAGGCAGGCACTAGGAACACTGAAGCTTTCTTT. Protein sequence: CASSEAGTRNTEAFF.

This clone was counted only a few times. The V call is TRBV5-1, the J call TRBJ2-2; the D is unclear. The CDR3 length is 14 residues. V was trimmed by 7 bases and J by 1 base, leaving 11 bases between them. Germline-derived CDR1 and CDR2 are SGHRS and YFSETQ. In DNA form, the CDR3 reads TGCGCCAGCGGGATTGGAGTGAACACCGGGGAGCTGTTTTTT. The encoded protein is CASGIGVNTGELFF.

The chain recombines TRBV7-9 with TRBJ2-3; 11 positions match TRBD2. With V trimmed by 8 bases and J by 4 bases, 2 bases remained unmatched. The CDR3 is 13 residues long. Germline V gene lookup returns CDR1 SEHNR and CDR2 FQNEAQ (reference sequence). The CDR3, as DNA: TGTGCCAGCTTACTAGCGGGAGCAGATACGCAGTATTTT. Protein sequence: CASLLAGADTQYF.

This chain connects TRBV6-6 to TRBJ2-7; D perhaps matches TRBD2 (6 bases). Trimming removed 2 bases from V and 6 bases from J, with 17 bases in between. This CDR3 has 15 amino acids. Germline V gene sequence: CDR1 MNHNY, CDR2 SVGAGI (reference sequence). The CDR3 protein is CASSYVSSVGGEQYF. Written as DNA, the CDR3 is TGTGCCAGCAGTTACGTCTCTAGCGTAGGTGGCGAGCAGTACTTC.